The entry that follows covers one TCR beta chain sequence. The data are from a study of OX40 agonist ivuxolimab in advanced cancers. The V gene lost 3 bases and the J gene lost 2 bases, with 13 bases spanning the gap. CDR3 length: 16 amino acids. CDR1 and CDR2 (germline): KGHSH, LQKENI. Assay used: immunoSEQ multiplex PCR; TCRdb lists only in-frame clones, some missing. The sample has over 65,000 clones; approximately 84% are singletons. The V gene is TRBV18, the J gene TRBJ2-2; D gene uncertain. Sequencing was performed on CD4+ or CD8+ T cells sorted from blood, taken in a trial of the OX40 agonist ivuxolimab. This TCR was recovered from an adult with an advanced solid tumor such as melanoma, head and neck, liver or kidney cancer. The CDR3 bases are TGTGCCAGCTCACCCCAGGACCCCTTTAACACCGGGGAGCTGTTTTTT. This sequence encodes CASSPQDPFNTGELFF.